This TCR beta chain originates from a study of T cell repertoires in cytomegalovirus infection. Each CDR3 protein gets one entry after TCRdb re-called the reads with MiXCR. The sample holds 500,000 to 600,000 distinct CDR3 sequences; approximately 15% are singletons and the top ten take approximately 24%. The germline V gene encodes CDR1 LNHDA and CDR2 SQIVND (reference sequence). The CDR3 has 16 amino acids. The ends were cut back, 5 bases at V and 0 bases at J, with 15 bases in the middle. The clonotype was recovered from a human donor in good health (CMV status not recorded). Some clones in this sample may be carry-over from other donors' samples. Sequenced material: CD8+ T cells from PBMCs. V usage is TRBV19 and J usage is TRBJ2-3; maybe TRBD2 (6 bases). The CDR3: CASSPGAGGSTDTQYF. The CDR3 DNA reads as TGTGCCAGTAGTCCGGGAGCGGGTGGTAGCACAGATACGCAGTATTTT.